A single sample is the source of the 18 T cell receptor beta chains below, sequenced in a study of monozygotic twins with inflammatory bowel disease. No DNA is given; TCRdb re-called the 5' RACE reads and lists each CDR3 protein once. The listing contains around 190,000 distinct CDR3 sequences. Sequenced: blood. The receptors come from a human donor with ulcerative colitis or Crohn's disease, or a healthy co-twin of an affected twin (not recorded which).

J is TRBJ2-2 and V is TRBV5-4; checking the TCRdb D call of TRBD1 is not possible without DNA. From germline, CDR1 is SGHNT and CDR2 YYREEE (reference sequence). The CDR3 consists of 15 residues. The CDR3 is CASSLQGYITGELFF.

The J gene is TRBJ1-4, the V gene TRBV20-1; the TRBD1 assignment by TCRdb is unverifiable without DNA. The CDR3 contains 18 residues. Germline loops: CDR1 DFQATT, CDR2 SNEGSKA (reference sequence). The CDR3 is CSARGGGSRKSTNEKLFF.

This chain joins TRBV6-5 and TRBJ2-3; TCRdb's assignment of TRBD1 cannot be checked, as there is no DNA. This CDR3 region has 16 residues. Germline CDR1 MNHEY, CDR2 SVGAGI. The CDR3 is CASSHWGGLETDTQYF.

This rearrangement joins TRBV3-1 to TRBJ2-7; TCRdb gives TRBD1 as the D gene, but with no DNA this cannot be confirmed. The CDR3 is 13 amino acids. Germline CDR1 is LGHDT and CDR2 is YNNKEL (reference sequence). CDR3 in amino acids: CASSQAGSGEQYF.

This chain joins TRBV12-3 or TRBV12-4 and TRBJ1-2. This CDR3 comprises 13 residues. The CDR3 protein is CASSFGLGYGYTF.

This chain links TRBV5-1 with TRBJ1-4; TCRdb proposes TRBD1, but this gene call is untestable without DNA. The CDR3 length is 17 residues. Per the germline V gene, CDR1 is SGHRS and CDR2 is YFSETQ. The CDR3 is CASSLEGQGRTNEKLFF.

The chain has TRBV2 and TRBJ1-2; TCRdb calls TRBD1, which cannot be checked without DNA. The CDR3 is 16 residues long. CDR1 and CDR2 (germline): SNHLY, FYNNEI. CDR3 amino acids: CASSPPQIDRDYGYTF.

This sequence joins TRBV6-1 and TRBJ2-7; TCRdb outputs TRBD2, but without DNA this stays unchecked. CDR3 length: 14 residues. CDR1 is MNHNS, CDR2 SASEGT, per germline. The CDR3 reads CASSPKALSYEQYF.

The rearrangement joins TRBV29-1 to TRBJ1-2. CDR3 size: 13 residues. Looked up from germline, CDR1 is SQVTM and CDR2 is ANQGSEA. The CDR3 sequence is CSATGWGKYGYTF.

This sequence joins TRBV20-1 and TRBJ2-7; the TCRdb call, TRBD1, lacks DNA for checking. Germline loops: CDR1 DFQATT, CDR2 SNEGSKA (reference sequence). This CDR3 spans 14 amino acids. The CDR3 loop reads CSARGGGQVYEQYF.

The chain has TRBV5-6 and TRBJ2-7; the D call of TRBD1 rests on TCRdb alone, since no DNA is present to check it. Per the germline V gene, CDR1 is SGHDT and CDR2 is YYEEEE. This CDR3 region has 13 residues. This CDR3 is CASSFPGTHEQYF. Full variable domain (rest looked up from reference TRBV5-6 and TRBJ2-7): DAGVTQSPTHLIKTRGQQVTLRCSPKSGHDTVSWYQQALGQGPQFIFQYYEEEERQRGNFPDRFSGHQFPNYSSELNVNALLLGDSALYLCASSFPGTHEQYFGPGTRLTVT.

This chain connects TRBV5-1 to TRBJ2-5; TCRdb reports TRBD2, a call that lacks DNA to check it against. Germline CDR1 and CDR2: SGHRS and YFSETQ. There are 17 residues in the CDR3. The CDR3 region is CASSLGGLAGQQETQYF.

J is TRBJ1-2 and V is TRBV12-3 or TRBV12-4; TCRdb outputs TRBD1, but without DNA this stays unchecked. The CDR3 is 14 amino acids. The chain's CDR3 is CASSPGQSIYGYTF.

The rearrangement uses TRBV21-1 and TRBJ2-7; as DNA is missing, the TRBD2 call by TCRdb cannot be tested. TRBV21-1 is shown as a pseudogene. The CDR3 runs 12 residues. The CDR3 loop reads CARTPEGYEQYF.

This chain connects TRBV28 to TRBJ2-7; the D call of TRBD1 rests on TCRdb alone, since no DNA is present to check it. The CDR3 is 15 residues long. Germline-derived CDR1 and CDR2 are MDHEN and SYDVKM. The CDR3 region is CASSFGDRGSYEQYF.

The CDR3 protein is CASSFYRDPYEQYF. This rearrangement joins TRBV12-3 or TRBV12-4 to TRBJ2-7; as DNA is missing, the TRBD1 call by TCRdb cannot be tested. This CDR3 spans 14 amino acids.

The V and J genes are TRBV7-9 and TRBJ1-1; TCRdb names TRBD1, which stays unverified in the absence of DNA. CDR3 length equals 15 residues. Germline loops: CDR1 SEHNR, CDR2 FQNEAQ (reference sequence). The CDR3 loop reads CASSSQGWGSAEAFF. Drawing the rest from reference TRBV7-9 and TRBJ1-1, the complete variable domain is DTGVSQNPRHKITKRGQNVTFRCDPISEHNRLYWYRQTLGQGPEFLTYFQNEAQLEKSRLLSDRFSAERPKGSFSTLEIQRTEQGDSAMYLCASSSQGWGSAEAFFGQGTRLTVV.

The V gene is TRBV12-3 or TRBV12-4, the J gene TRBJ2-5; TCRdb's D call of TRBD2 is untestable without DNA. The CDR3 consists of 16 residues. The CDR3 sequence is CASSLGLAGPQETQYF.